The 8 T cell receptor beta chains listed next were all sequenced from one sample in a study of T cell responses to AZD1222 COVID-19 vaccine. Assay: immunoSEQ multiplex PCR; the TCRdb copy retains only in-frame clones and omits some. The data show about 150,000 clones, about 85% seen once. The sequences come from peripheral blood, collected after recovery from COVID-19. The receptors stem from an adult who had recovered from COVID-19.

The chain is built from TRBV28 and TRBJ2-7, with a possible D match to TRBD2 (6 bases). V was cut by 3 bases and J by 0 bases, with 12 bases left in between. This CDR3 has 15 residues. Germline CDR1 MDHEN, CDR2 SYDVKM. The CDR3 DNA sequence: TGTGCCAGCAGTTTGAGGGGACTGAGCTCCTACGAGCAGTACTTC. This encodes CASSLRGLSSYEQYF.

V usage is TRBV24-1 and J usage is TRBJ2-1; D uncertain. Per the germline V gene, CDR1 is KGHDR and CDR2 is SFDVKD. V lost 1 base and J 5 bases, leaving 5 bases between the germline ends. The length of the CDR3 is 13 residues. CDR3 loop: CATSDFPNNEQFF. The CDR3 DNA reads TGTGCCACCAGTGATTTCCCCAACAATGAGCAGTTCTTC.

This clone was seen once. CDR3 region: CASSLEGDSYYEQYF. The CDR3 coding sequence is TGCGCCAGCAGCTTGGAGGGAGACAGCTACTACGAGCAGTACTTC. The V call is TRBV5-1, the J call TRBJ2-7, with D perhaps matching TRBD1 or TRBD2 (5 bases each). This CDR3 has 15 amino acids. The V gene's germline CDR1 is SGHRS and CDR2 YFSETQ. Between the trimmed V and J ends, which lost 0 bases and 3 bases, there was a span of 13 bases.

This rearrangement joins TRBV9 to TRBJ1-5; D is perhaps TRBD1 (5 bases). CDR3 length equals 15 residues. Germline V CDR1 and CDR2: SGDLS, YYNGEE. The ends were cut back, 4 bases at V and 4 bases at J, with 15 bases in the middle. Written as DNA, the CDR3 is TGTGCCAGCAGCCCCACCGGGGACTGGAATCAGCCCCAGCATTTT. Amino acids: CASSPTGDWNQPQHF.

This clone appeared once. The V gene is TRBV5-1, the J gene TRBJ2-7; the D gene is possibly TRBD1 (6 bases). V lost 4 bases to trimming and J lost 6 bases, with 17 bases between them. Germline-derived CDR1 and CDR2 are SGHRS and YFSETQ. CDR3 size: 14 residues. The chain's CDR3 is CASSPDGTISEQYF. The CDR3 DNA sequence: TGCGCCAGCAGCCCGGACGGGACAATTAGCGAGCAGTACTTC.

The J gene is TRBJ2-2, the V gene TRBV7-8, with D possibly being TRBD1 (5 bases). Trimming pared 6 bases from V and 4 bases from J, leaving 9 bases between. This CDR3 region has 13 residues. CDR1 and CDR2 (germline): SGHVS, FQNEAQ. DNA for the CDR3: TGTGCCAGCAGGGTAACAGGCACCGGGGAGCTGTTTTTT. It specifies CASRVTGTGELFF.

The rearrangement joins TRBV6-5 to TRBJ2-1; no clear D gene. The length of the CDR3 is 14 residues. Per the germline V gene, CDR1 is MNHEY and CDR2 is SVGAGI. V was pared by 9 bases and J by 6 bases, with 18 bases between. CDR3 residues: CASRAKVPLNEQFF. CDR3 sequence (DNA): TGTGCCAGTAGGGCGAAAGTACCGCTCAATGAGCAGTTCTTC.

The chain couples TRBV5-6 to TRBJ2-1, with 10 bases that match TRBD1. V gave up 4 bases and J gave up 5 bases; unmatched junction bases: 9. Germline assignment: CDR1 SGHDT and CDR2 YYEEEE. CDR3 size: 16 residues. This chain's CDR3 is CASSRDRGQIDNEQFF. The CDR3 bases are TGTGCCAGCAGCCGCGACAGGGGGCAAATAGACAATGAGCAGTTCTTC.